The entry below gives a single TCR beta chain sequence along with its context. The source of the sample is a study of cytomegalovirus exposure and HLA in healthy donors. V lost 4 bases to trimming and J lost 5 bases, with 11 bases between them. This CDR3 comprises 12 residues. CDR1 GTSNPN and CDR2 SVGIG come from the germline V gene (reference sequence). PCR primers comprised 60 Vbeta and 13 Jbeta primers. Profiled with immunoSEQ multiplex PCR; TCRdb holds only in-frame clones, not every one. This listing includes about 150,000 clones. This TCR derives from a woman aged 45-60 years in good health and CMV-seronegative. Source material: PBMCs. The J gene is TRBJ1-2, the V gene TRBV30; possible D gene TRBD1, 5 bases. The CDR3 DNA follows: TGTGCCTGGACGGCGGAGGGGTATGGCTACACCTTC. Its protein product is CAWTAEGYGYTF.